Listed below are T cell receptor beta chains from one sample, sequenced in a study of high-grade serous ovarian cancer treatment subgroups. Assay used: immunoSEQ multiplex PCR; TCRdb lists only in-frame clones, some missing. Altogether about 5,500 clones are present, about 78% being singletons, with the ten largest covering approximately 8.9%. The sample was tumor tissue. All receptors derive from a human donor with high-grade serous ovarian cancer. Each CDR3 is given with its conserved first and last residue. Each record gives: clone size, V gene, D gene, J gene, CDR3 protein, CDR3 DNA. The D gene is left open where the match is weak. Size is stated for part of the rows, as once, few or many counts, or as a class when the clone is expanded.

abundance: NA; v_gene: TRBV9; d_gene: TRBD1; j_gene: TRBJ2-7; CDR3aa: CASSVITGGEQYF; CDR3nt: TGTGCCAGCAGCGTTATAACAGGGGGCGAGCAGTACTTC
abundance: NA; v_gene: TRBV15; d_gene: TRBD1; j_gene: TRBJ2-7; CDR3aa: CATSRAGTGSDEQYF; CDR3nt: TGTGCCACCAGCAGAGCCGGGACAGGGTCGGACGAGCAGTACTTC
abundance: NA; v_gene: TRBV14; d_gene: NA; j_gene: TRBJ1-2; CDR3aa: CASSQDLGGNGYTF; CDR3nt: TGTGCCAGCAGCCAAGATTTAGGGGGAAATGGCTACACCTTC
abundance: NA; v_gene: TRBV5-1; d_gene: NA; j_gene: TRBJ2-7; CDR3aa: CASSLGSGAYEQYF; CDR3nt: TGCGCCAGCAGCTTGGGTTCGGGGGCCTACGAGCAGTACTTC
abundance: NA; v_gene: TRBV6-1; d_gene: NA; j_gene: TRBJ2-1; CDR3aa: CASRPLASYNEQFF; CDR3nt: TGTGCCAGCAGGCCCCTCGCGTCCTACAATGAGCAGTTCTTC
abundance: NA; v_gene: TRBV10-1; d_gene: NA; j_gene: TRBJ2-1; CDR3aa: CASSDRSGGSYNEQFF; CDR3nt: TGCGCCAGCAGTGATAGATCCGGGGGCTCCTACAATGAGCAGTTCTTC
abundance: NA; v_gene: TRBV5-1; d_gene: NA; j_gene: TRBJ1-5; CDR3aa: CASSLGLGIQPQHF; CDR3nt: TGCGCCAGCAGCTTGGGTTTGGGAATCCAGCCCCAGCATTTT
abundance: NA; v_gene: TRBV12-5; d_gene: TRBD2; j_gene: TRBJ2-1; CDR3aa: CASGIAGHLYNEQFF; CDR3nt: TGTGCTAGTGGTATAGCGGGACACCTCTACAATGAGCAGTTCTTC
abundance: NA; v_gene: TRBV10-3; d_gene: TRBD1; j_gene: TRBJ1-1; CDR3aa: CAISAVTGTNTEAFF; CDR3nt: TGTGCCATCAGTGCTGTGACAGGGACGAACACTGAAGCTTTCTTT
abundance: NA; v_gene: TRBV2; d_gene: NA; j_gene: TRBJ1-1; CDR3aa: CASSSDRNTEAFF; CDR3nt: TGTGCCAGCAGTTCAGACCGGAACACTGAAGCTTTCTTT
abundance: NA; v_gene: TRBV7-8; d_gene: NA; j_gene: TRBJ2-1; CDR3aa: CASSLAYRTNYNEQFF; CDR3nt: TGTGCCAGCAGCTTAGCGTATAGGACTAACTACAATGAGCAGTTCTTC
abundance: NA; v_gene: TRBV9; d_gene: NA; j_gene: TRBJ1-3; CDR3aa: CASSAGTAGNTIYF; CDR3nt: TGTGCCAGCAGCGCCGGGACCGCTGGAAACACCATATATTTT
abundance: NA; v_gene: TRBV9; d_gene: NA; j_gene: TRBJ1-2; CDR3aa: CASSVERGQFKSGYTF; CDR3nt: TGTGCCAGCAGCGTAGAGCGCGGACAGTTTAAAAGTGGCTACACCTTC
abundance: NA; v_gene: TRBV7-9; d_gene: NA; j_gene: TRBJ1-1; CDR3aa: CASSFNRDTEAFF; CDR3nt: TGTGCCAGCAGTTTCAATAGGGATACTGAAGCTTTCTTT
abundance: NA; v_gene: TRBV9; d_gene: NA; j_gene: TRBJ1-2; CDR3aa: CASSVSDRAFYGYTF; CDR3nt: TGTGCCAGCAGCGTCAGCGACCGGGCCTTCTATGGCTACACCTTC
abundance: NA; v_gene: TRBV7-2; d_gene: NA; j_gene: TRBJ1-2; CDR3aa: CASSSVHERYGYTF; CDR3nt: TGTGCCAGCAGCTCTGTACATGAACGATATGGCTACACCTTC
abundance: NA; v_gene: TRBV6-1; d_gene: NA; j_gene: TRBJ1-1; CDR3aa: CASRLRGSHNTEAFF; CDR3nt: TGTGCCAGCAGACTCCGGGGGTCCCATAACACTGAAGCTTTCTTT
abundance: NA; v_gene: TRBV29-1; d_gene: NA; j_gene: TRBJ1-3; CDR3aa: CSVGVTAGNTIYF; CDR3nt: TGCAGCGTTGGGGTGACAGCTGGAAACACCATATATTTT
abundance: few; v_gene: TRBV4-3; d_gene: NA; j_gene: TRBJ2-7; CDR3aa: CASSRAIQGPTYEQYF; CDR3nt: TGCGCCAGCAGCCGAGCGATACAGGGACCTACCTACGAGCAGTACTTC
abundance: once; v_gene: TRBV4-1; d_gene: NA; j_gene: TRBJ2-3; CDR3aa: CASSPTASTDTQYF; CDR3nt: TGCGCCAGCAGCCCGACAGCTAGCACAGATACGCAGTATTTT
abundance: NA; v_gene: TRBV30; d_gene: NA; j_gene: TRBJ1-6; CDR3aa: CAWSLDYNSPLHF; CDR3nt: TGTGCCTGGAGCTTGGATTATAATTCACCCCTCCACTTT
abundance: NA; v_gene: TRBV30; d_gene: NA; j_gene: TRBJ1-4; CDR3aa: CAWRWGASSEKLFF; CDR3nt: TGTGCCTGGCGATGGGGGGCTTCGAGTGAAAAACTGTTTTTT
abundance: NA; v_gene: TRBV6-1; d_gene: NA; j_gene: TRBJ1-5; CDR3aa: CASSETRQTNSNQPQHF; CDR3nt: TGTGCCAGCAGTGAGACCCGACAGACAAATAGCAATCAGCCCCAGCATTTT
abundance: NA; v_gene: TRBV19; d_gene: NA; j_gene: TRBJ2-7; CDR3aa: CASSIGRSYEQYF; CDR3nt: TGTGCCAGTAGTATCGGGCGGAGCTACGAGCAGTACTTC
abundance: NA; v_gene: TRBV18; d_gene: NA; j_gene: TRBJ2-7; CDR3aa: CASSGGVSSYEQYF; CDR3nt: TGTGCCAGCTCAGGGGGTGTCAGCTCCTACGAGCAGTACTTC
abundance: NA; v_gene: TRBV6-5; d_gene: TRBD1; j_gene: TRBJ2-7; CDR3aa: CASSYSRGRGYEQYF; CDR3nt: TGTGCCAGCAGTTACAGCAGGGGGCGCGGCTACGAGCAGTACTTC
abundance: NA; v_gene: TRBV7-9; d_gene: TRBD1; j_gene: TRBJ1-4; CDR3aa: CASSAKTGGIEKLFF; CDR3nt: TGTGCCAGCAGCGCAAAGACAGGGGGCATTGAAAAACTGTTTTTT
abundance: NA; v_gene: TRBV7-2; d_gene: NA; j_gene: TRBJ2-7; CDR3aa: CASSSPGSYYEQYF; CDR3nt: TGTGCCAGCAGCTCTCCCGGCTCTTACTACGAGCAGTACTTC
abundance: few; v_gene: TRBV7-8; d_gene: TRBD2; j_gene: TRBJ2-7; CDR3aa: CASSLAGTSKYEQYF; CDR3nt: TGTGCCAGCAGCTTGGCCGGGACTAGCAAGTACGAGCAGTACTTC
abundance: NA; v_gene: TRBV7-6; d_gene: TRBD1; j_gene: TRBJ2-7; CDR3aa: CASSSGTGDYEQYF; CDR3nt: TGTGCCAGCAGCTCAGGGACAGGAGACTACGAGCAGTACTTC
abundance: NA; v_gene: TRBV21-1; d_gene: NA; j_gene: TRBJ2-2; CDR3aa: CASSKVPRTANTGELFF; CDR3nt: TGTGCCAGCAGCAAAGTCCCGAGGACAGCTAACACCGGGGAGCTGTTTTTT
abundance: NA; v_gene: TRBV7-9; d_gene: TRBD1; j_gene: TRBJ2-3; CDR3aa: CASSRDSLSSDTQYF; CDR3nt: TGTGCCAGCAGCAGGGACAGCTTGAGTTCAGATACGCAGTATTTT
abundance: NA; v_gene: TRBV28; d_gene: NA; j_gene: TRBJ1-5; CDR3aa: CASSRLGVDQPQHF; CDR3nt: TGTGCCAGCAGTCGTCTGGGGGTCGATCAGCCCCAGCATTTT
abundance: NA; v_gene: TRBV7-9; d_gene: NA; j_gene: TRBJ2-1; CDR3aa: CASRSTGSLSYNEQFF; CDR3nt: TGTGCCAGCAGATCCACAGGGTCGCTCTCCTACAATGAGCAGTTCTTC
abundance: once; v_gene: TRBV7-2; d_gene: NA; j_gene: TRBJ1-1; CDR3aa: CASSLDRAEAFF; CDR3nt: TGTGCCAGCAGCTTAGACCGGGCTGAAGCTTTCTTT
abundance: NA; v_gene: TRBV19; d_gene: TRBD1; j_gene: TRBJ1-5; CDR3aa: CASSPTGQGANQPQHF; CDR3nt: TGTGCCAGTAGCCCTACAGGACAGGGGGCGAATCAGCCCCAGCATTTT
abundance: NA; v_gene: TRBV4-3; d_gene: NA; j_gene: TRBJ2-3; CDR3aa: CASSQYRNTDTQYF; CDR3nt: TGCGCCAGCAGCCAATACCGGAACACAGATACGCAGTATTTT
abundance: NA; v_gene: TRBV7-6; d_gene: TRBD1; j_gene: TRBJ2-7; CDR3aa: CASSPNRGQGVFNEQYF; CDR3nt: TGTGCCAGCAGCCCCAATAGGGGACAGGGGGTATTCAACGAGCAGTACTTC
abundance: NA; v_gene: TRBV4-3; d_gene: NA; j_gene: TRBJ1-1; CDR3aa: CASSQEQGTEAFF; CDR3nt: TGCGCCAGCAGCCAAGAGCAGGGCACTGAAGCTTTCTTT
abundance: NA; v_gene: TRBV7-2; d_gene: TRBD1; j_gene: TRBJ1-5; CDR3aa: CASSSTGQGLGNQPQHF; CDR3nt: TGTGCCAGCAGCTCCACGGGACAGGGTTTGGGCAATCAGCCCCAGCATTTT
abundance: NA; v_gene: TRBV5-1; d_gene: TRBD2; j_gene: TRBJ2-5; CDR3aa: CASSPLSGEETQYF; CDR3nt: TGCGCCAGCAGCCCCCTTAGCGGGGAGGAGACCCAGTACTTC
abundance: once; v_gene: TRBV30; d_gene: TRBD1; j_gene: TRBJ2-1; CDR3aa: CAWSPGTGLNEQFF; CDR3nt: TGTGCCTGGAGTCCCGGGACAGGGTTGAATGAGCAGTTCTTC
abundance: NA; v_gene: TRBV29-1; d_gene: TRBD1; j_gene: TRBJ2-1; CDR3aa: CSVAPGQGANEQFF; CDR3nt: TGCAGCGTTGCTCCGGGACAGGGCGCGAATGAGCAGTTCTTC
abundance: NA; v_gene: TRBV11-2; d_gene: NA; j_gene: TRBJ2-5; CDR3aa: CASSLDLMAVQETQYF; CDR3nt: TGTGCCAGCAGCTTAGATCTAATGGCGGTCCAAGAGACCCAGTACTTC
abundance: NA; v_gene: TRBV5-1; d_gene: NA; j_gene: TRBJ2-7; CDR3aa: CASSLASRGSGYEQYF; CDR3nt: TGCGCCAGCAGCTTGGCCAGTCGGGGATCGGGCTACGAGCAGTACTTC
abundance: NA; v_gene: TRBV29-1; d_gene: NA; j_gene: TRBJ1-1; CDR3aa: CSVEQARGAEAFF; CDR3nt: TGCAGCGTTGAACAGGCCCGGGGCGCTGAAGCTTTCTTT
abundance: NA; v_gene: TRBV10-3; d_gene: TRBD1; j_gene: TRBJ1-5; CDR3aa: CAISESVRGRGGANQPQHF; CDR3nt: TGTGCCATCAGTGAGTCGGTCAGGGGGCGCGGAGGAGCGAATCAGCCCCAGCATTTT
abundance: NA; v_gene: TRBV25-1; d_gene: TRBD1; j_gene: TRBJ1-2; CDR3aa: CASSSLGDSPNYGYTF; CDR3nt: TGTGCCAGCAGTTCCCTGGGGGACAGCCCTAACTATGGCTACACCTTC
abundance: NA; v_gene: TRBV29-1; d_gene: TRBD1; j_gene: TRBJ1-1; CDR3aa: CSVEAGGPTEAFF; CDR3nt: TGCAGCGTTGAGGCAGGGGGCCCCACTGAAGCTTTCTTT
abundance: NA; v_gene: TRBV6-1; d_gene: NA; j_gene: TRBJ1-2; CDR3aa: CASSEAQDYYGYTF; CDR3nt: TGTGCCAGCAGTGAAGCCCAGGACTACTATGGCTACACCTTC
abundance: NA; v_gene: TRBV6-1; d_gene: TRBD2; j_gene: TRBJ2-1; CDR3aa: CASSELAGGLTEQFF; CDR3nt: TGTGCCAGCAGTGAATTAGCGGGGGGGCTCACTGAGCAGTTCTTC
abundance: NA; v_gene: TRBV27; d_gene: NA; j_gene: TRBJ2-3; CDR3aa: CASKRPGLSDTQYF; CDR3nt: TGTGCCAGCAAACGGCCGGGGCTCTCGGATACGCAGTATTTT
abundance: few; v_gene: TRBV5-6; d_gene: TRBD1; j_gene: TRBJ2-1; CDR3aa: CASSLGDRGYNEQFF; CDR3nt: TGTGCCAGCAGCTTGGGGGACAGGGGCTACAATGAGCAGTTCTTC
abundance: NA; v_gene: TRBV5-1; d_gene: TRBD1; j_gene: TRBJ2-2; CDR3aa: CASSSGQGTGELFF; CDR3nt: TGCGCCAGCAGCTCGGGACAGGGTACCGGGGAGCTGTTTTTT
abundance: NA; v_gene: TRBV5-1; d_gene: NA; j_gene: TRBJ2-1; CDR3aa: CASSYPSSYNEQFF; CDR3nt: TGCGCCAGCTCCTACCCAAGTTCCTACAATGAGCAGTTCTTC